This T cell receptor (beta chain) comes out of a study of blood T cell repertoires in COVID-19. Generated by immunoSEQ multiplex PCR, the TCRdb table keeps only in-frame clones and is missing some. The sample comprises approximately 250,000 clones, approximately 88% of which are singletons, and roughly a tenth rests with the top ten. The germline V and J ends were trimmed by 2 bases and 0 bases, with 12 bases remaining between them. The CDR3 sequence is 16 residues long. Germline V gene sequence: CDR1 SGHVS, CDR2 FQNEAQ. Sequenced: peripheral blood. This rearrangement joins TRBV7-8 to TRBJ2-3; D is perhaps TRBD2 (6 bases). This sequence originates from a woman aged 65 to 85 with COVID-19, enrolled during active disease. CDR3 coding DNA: TGTGCCAGCAGCTTAATGGCGGGGTCGAGCACAGATACGCAGTATTTT. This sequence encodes CASSLMAGSSTDTQYF.